What follows describes a single TCR beta chain. The antigen remains undetermined. This entry belongs to a study of radiotherapy plus CTLA-4 blockade in lung cancer. Study information: Disease control reached under 35%, with objective responses in 15% to 20%.

V was pared by 3 bases and J by 1 base, with 12 bases between. Germline CDR1 MNHEY, CDR2 SMNVEV (reference sequence). This CDR3 has 15 residues. Study outcomes and limitations: There was expansion of tumor-derived TCR clones in blood after radiotherapy plus ipilimumab. Reported findings show early blood T cell clone dynamics, with interferon-beta, best predicted response.

Enrolled patients, whose metastatic non-small-cell lung cancer was chemo-refractory, received focal radiation plus CTLA-4 blockade with ipilimumab. Clones were sequenced by immunoSEQ multiplex PCR, and TCRdb holds only the in-frame ones, with some missing. Counted here are some 25,000 clones, around 70% occurring once; the ten biggest clones make up approximately 3.3%. Sequenced here: peripheral blood, sampled from a patient treated with radiotherapy plus ipilimumab. The chain is built from TRBV27 and TRBJ1-1, with D perhaps TRBD1 (5 bases). The TCR was taken from a human donor with non-small cell lung cancer whose response to radiotherapy plus ipilimumab could not be evaluated. In DNA, the CDR3 is TGTGCCAGCAGTTTGAGGTGGGGCCAGAACACTGAAGCTTTCTTT. It codes for CASSLRWGQNTEAFF.